These 29 T cell receptor beta chains share one sample of origin, sequenced in a study of blood T cell repertoires in COVID-19 (TCRdb year 2020). The library was built by means of the immunoSEQ multiplex PCR assay. The table was pulled from immuneACCESS by TCRdb, which kept in-frame rearrangements only. Such tables lose some clones; where checked, under half of the loss comes from unresolved V genes, and the rest has no known cause. The sample records fewer than 250,000 clones, 88% of which are singletons. The leading ten clones occupy more than 3% of the sample. Specimen: PBMCs or T cells enriched from blood (not recorded which). These receptors all stem from a woman aged 25-40 years who had been exposed to COVID-19.

The chain employs TRBV6-5 and TRBJ2-1; 10 bases are a match to TRBD1. The CDR3 length is 15 residues. CDR1 is MNHEY and CDR2 is SVGAGI in the germline V gene. V shed 5 bases and J 4 bases; nucleotides not matched to a gene: 5. CDR3 DNA sequence: TGTGCCAGCAGTACCCGGGACAGGGGTTACAATGAGCAGTTCTTC. This translates into CASSTRDRGYNEQFF.

The chain recombines TRBV19 with TRBJ1-6; 7 nucleotides agree with TRBD1. Germline V gene sequence: CDR1 LNHDA, CDR2 SQIVND (reference sequence). V dropped 6 bases and J dropped 7; count of bases not matched to a gene: 6. The CDR3 runs 14 residues. For the CDR3, the DNA is TGTGCCAGTAGGACCACAGGGGTCAATTCACCCCTCCACTTT. This sequence encodes CASRTTGVNSPLHF.

This clone was observed a single time. J is TRBJ2-5 and V is TRBV2; 7 bases are a match to TRBD2. Germline trimming cut 6 bases from V and 5 bases from J; bases unmatched to any gene: 6. Per the germline V gene, CDR1 is SNHLY and CDR2 is FYNNEI. This CDR3 spans 13 amino acids. CDR3 bases: TGTGCCAGCAGCCTTGACGGGAGGGAGACCCAGTACTTC. Translating it yields CASSLDGRETQYF.

V is TRBV18 and J is TRBJ2-7; 7 bases line up with TRBD1. The CDR3 is 15 residues long. Germline values: CDR1 KGHSH, CDR2 LQKENI. Germline trimming cut 2 bases from V and 0 bases from J; bases unmatched to any gene: 4. The CDR3 DNA reads TGTGCCAGCTCACCAAGGACAGGCAGCTCCTACGAGCAGTACTTC. Its protein product is CASSPRTGSSYEQYF.

The V and J genes are TRBV5-1 and TRBJ1-1; D is possibly TRBD1 (5 bases). V gave up 0 bases and J gave up 0 bases, with 9 bases separating them. Germline CDR1 reads SGHRS; CDR2 reads YFSETQ. The CDR3 runs to 15 residues. DNA for the CDR3: TGCGCCAGCAGCTTGGAGCCAGGGTTGAACACTGAAGCTTTCTTT. Translation: CASSLEPGLNTEAFF.

V gene TRBV11-2 combines with J gene TRBJ1-5; D is unclear. CDR3 length equals 15 residues. With 3 bases removed from V and 2 bases from J, the gap between germline ends came to 11 bases. Looked up from germline, CDR1 is SGHAT and CDR2 is FQNNGV. DNA for the CDR3: TGTGCCAGCAGCTTGTCCGGGGAGGGCAATCAGCCCCAGCATTTT. Its protein is CASSLSGEGNQPQHF.

V is TRBV7-3 and J is TRBJ2-3, with 11 positions matching TRBD2. Germline values: CDR1 SGHTA, CDR2 FQGTGA. This CDR3 comprises 16 residues. With V trimmed by 5 bases and J by 5 bases, 9 bases remained unmatched. The CDR3 here is CASSLRLAGKGDTQYF. The CDR3 DNA reads TGTGCCAGCAGCCTAAGACTAGCGGGAAAGGGAGATACGCAGTATTTT.

The chain links TRBV5-1 to TRBJ2-3; TRBD2 matches at 9 bases. The CDR3 runs 14 residues. Germline lookup yields CDR1 SGHRS and CDR2 YFSETQ. Trimming removed 3 bases from V and 1 base from J; junction bases left unmatched: 0. CDR3 loop: CASSWTSGTDTQYF. In DNA, the CDR3 is TGCGCCAGCAGCTGGACTAGCGGCACAGATACGCAGTATTTT.

The sample holds one count of this clone. V is TRBV18 and J is TRBJ2-1; the match to TRBD2 covers 7 bases. J lost 0 bases, V lost 3 bases, and 8 bases had no gene match. This CDR3 has 17 residues. Per the germline V gene, CDR1 is KGHSH and CDR2 is LQKENI. CDR3 sequence (DNA): TGTGCCAGCTCACCTAACCCTCCGGGGGGCTCCTACAATGAGCAGTTCTTC. Translated, it gives CASSPNPPGGSYNEQFF.

The V and J genes are TRBV30 and TRBJ1-5, with D possibly matching TRBD1 (5 bases). Looked up from germline, CDR1 is GTSNPN and CDR2 is SVGIG (reference sequence). The CDR3 totals 12 residues. Trimming shortened V by 0 bases and J by 7 bases, and 7 bases separated the two germline ends. The CDR3 DNA sequence: TGTGCCTGGAGTGTACGGGGGCAGCCCCAGCATTTT. Amino acid sequence: CAWSVRGQPQHF.

This chain links TRBV28 with TRBJ2-2; 12 positions match TRBD2. With 7 bases clipped from V and 4 bases from J, the junction kept 7 bases outside the gene matches. Germline assignment: CDR1 MDHEN and CDR2 SYDVKM. The CDR3 length is 16 residues. CDR3 in amino acids: CASTTRLAGVTGELFF. Written as DNA, the CDR3 is TGTGCCAGCACTACCAGACTAGCGGGAGTCACCGGGGAGCTGTTTTTT.

In DNA, the CDR3 is TGTGCCAGCAGCCAAGGTTGGAGCGGGAGAAACGAGCAGTACTTC. Translating gives CASSQGWSGRNEQYF. This chain uses TRBV3-1 (or the pseudogene TRBV3-2) with TRBJ2-7, with 8 bases matching TRBD2. Per the germline V gene, CDR1 is LGHDT and CDR2 is YNNKEL (reference sequence). Trimming cost V 1 base and J 5 bases; bases outside gene matches: 7. The CDR3 contains 15 residues.

This clone appeared once. The rearrangement links TRBV25-1 to TRBJ2-1, with 8 bases aligning to TRBD2. CDR1 is MGHDK, CDR2 SYGVNS, per germline. This CDR3 spans 16 amino acids. After removal of 1 base from V and 6 bases from J, the junction contained 8 bases not matched to a gene. The CDR3 region has the DNA TGTGCCAGCAGTGAATTTTGGGCGGGAGGCCCCAATGAGCAGTTCTTC. Protein sequence: CASSEFWAGGPNEQFF.

A remark on this clone: In the same sample, other DNA sequences code for this CDR3. The chain combines TRBV28 with TRBJ1-5, with D unclear. CDR3 length: 11 residues. Germline V CDR1 and CDR2: MDHEN, SYDVKM. V was pared by 5 bases and J by 5 bases, with 4 bases between. Here the CDR3 DNA reads TGTGCCAGCAGTCTACATCAGCCCCAGCATTTT. It encodes CASSLHQPQHF.

The chain links TRBV24-1 to TRBJ2-5, with TRBD1 matching over 8 bases. The CDR3 loop spans 14 amino acids. In germline, CDR1 is KGHDR, CDR2 SFDVKD. V shed 2 bases, J shed 5 bases, and the junction held 3 bases outside the gene matches. CDR3 DNA: TGTGCCACCAGTGATTCAGGGGGCGTGGAGACCCAGTACTTC. This gives the protein CATSDSGGVETQYF.

The V call is TRBV28, the J call TRBJ1-1, with a tentative D call TRBD1 (6 bases). Germline V lookup: CDR1 MDHEN, CDR2 SYDVKM. V lost 2 bases to trimming and J lost 5 bases, with 6 bases between them. This CDR3 region has 12 residues. For the CDR3, the DNA is TGTGCCAGCAGTTTAACAGGGACTGAAGCTTTCTTT. Amino acids: CASSLTGTEAFF.

This clone was seen only a few times. The J gene is TRBJ2-2, the V gene TRBV6-5; unclear D gene. The CDR3 runs 14 residues. V lost 0 bases to trimming and J lost 8 bases, with 10 bases between them. Germline V gives CDR1 MNHEY, CDR2 SVGAGI. In DNA form, the CDR3 reads TGTGCCAGCAGTTACTCGTTTGTACAGGGGGAGCTGTTTTTT. This gives the protein CASSYSFVQGELFF.

In its sample, this clone was seen once. The rearrangement joins TRBV6-5 to TRBJ2-1, with TRBD2 matching 7 bases. Trimming took 6 bases from V and 5 from J; bases not matched to a gene: 7. Germline-derived CDR1 and CDR2 are MNHEY and SVGAGI. The CDR3 loop spans 14 amino acids. This chain's CDR3 is CASRAWDYNNEQFF. CDR3 in DNA: TGTGCCAGCAGGGCCTGGGACTACAACAATGAGCAGTTCTTC.

CDR3 nucleotides: TGTGCCAGCAGCCGGGACTATGGCTACACCTTC. Translating gives CASSRDYGYTF. V is TRBV2 and J is TRBJ1-2; unclear D gene. There are 11 residues in the CDR3. Per germline, CDR1 SNHLY and CDR2 FYNNEI. V was trimmed by 6 bases and J by 3 bases, leaving 5 bases between them.

The chain carries TRBV11-2 and TRBJ1-1; the D gene is possibly TRBD1 (5 bases). The ends were cut back, 5 bases at V and 4 bases at J, with 14 bases in the middle. The CDR3 has 14 residues. CDR1 is SGHAT and CDR2 is FQNNGV in the germline V gene. Here the CDR3 reads CASSPTRVGTEAFF. CDR3 DNA sequence: TGTGCCAGCAGCCCTACCAGGGTGGGCACTGAAGCTTTCTTT.

This chain uses TRBV2 with TRBJ2-3; 10 nucleotides match TRBD1. V was pared by 6 bases and J by 7 bases, with 4 bases of the junction left unmatched. The CDR3 consists of 13 residues. In germline, CDR1 is SNHLY, CDR2 FYNNEI. This CDR3 reads CASRDRGVNTQYF. CDR3 nucleotides: TGTGCCAGCAGGGACAGGGGGGTCAATACGCAGTATTTT.

V is TRBV2 and J is TRBJ2-7, with no clear D. Germline-derived CDR1 and CDR2 are SNHLY and FYNNEI. The CDR3 totals 12 residues. V dropped 7 bases and J dropped 1 base, with 8 bases sitting between them. The CDR3 protein is CASKPNSYEQYF. The CDR3 DNA reads as TGTGCCAGCAAGCCTAATTCCTACGAGCAGTACTTC. The variable domain in full, completed from reference TRBV2 and TRBJ2-7, reads EPEVTQTPSHQVTQMGQEVILRCVPISNHLYFYWYRQILGQKVEFLVSFYNNEISEKSEIFDDQFSVERPDGSNFTLKIRSTKLEDSAMYFCASKPNSYEQYFGPGTRLTVT.

The V call is TRBV6-5, the J call TRBJ2-1, with TRBD2 matching over 7 bases. This CDR3 is 14 amino acids long. Germline CDR1 is MNHEY and CDR2 is SVGAGI. Trimming removed 8 bases from V and 6 bases from J; junction bases left unmatched: 10. This chain's CDR3 is CASLLGGTLNEQFF. The CDR3, as DNA: TGTGCCAGCCTCCTCGGGGGGACTCTCAATGAGCAGTTCTTC.

Here the CDR3 reads CATSSGQGLAGGAHEQYF. For the CDR3, the DNA is TGTGCCACCAGCAGCGGTCAGGGACTAGCGGGAGGGGCCCACGAGCAGTACTTC. The chain uses TRBV15 and TRBJ2-7; 16 positions agree with TRBD2. Germline V gene data show CDR1 as LNHNV and CDR2 as YYDKDF (reference sequence). The CDR3 spans 18 residues. The V segment lost 3 bases and the J segment 5 bases; nucleotides outside the gene matches: 10.

The chain has TRBV5-1 and TRBJ2-1; 7 nucleotides line up with TRBD2. Per the germline V gene, CDR1 is SGHRS and CDR2 is YFSETQ. Losses at the gene ends were 0 bases for V and 4 bases for J; bases not matched to a gene: 7. The CDR3 is 16 amino acids. Here the CDR3 reads CASSLGGLSRYNEQFF. The DNA of the CDR3 is TGCGCCAGCAGCTTGGGGGGACTAAGCCGATACAATGAGCAGTTCTTC.

The chain links TRBV24-1 to TRBJ2-1; TRBD1 agrees at 9 bases. The junction had 5 bases not matched to a gene; V was cut back by 5 bases and J by 4 bases. CDR3 size: 15 residues. Germline V CDR1 and CDR2: KGHDR, SFDVKD. The CDR3 spells CATSVPGQGYNEQFF. The CDR3 DNA follows: TGTGCCACCAGTGTTCCGGGACAGGGATACAATGAGCAGTTCTTC.

V usage is TRBV10-1 and J usage is TRBJ2-2; TRBD2 matches at 8 bases. CDR1 is WNHNN, CDR2 SYGVQD, per germline (reference sequence). The V gene end was trimmed by 2 bases and the J gene end by 2 bases; junction bases not matched to a gene: 1. The length of the CDR3 is 15 residues. The CDR3 nucleotides are TGCGCCAGCAGTGAGCTAGCGGGTAACACCGGGGAGCTGTTTTTT. Encoded protein: CASSELAGNTGELFF.

The J gene is TRBJ2-5, the V gene TRBV18, with D perhaps TRBD2 (6 bases). Trimming took off 4 bases at V and 2 bases at J, with 17 bases between the two ends. CDR3 length: 16 residues. Per the germline V gene, CDR1 is KGHSH and CDR2 is LQKENI. The DNA of the CDR3 is TGTGCCAGCTCACAGAACGGCGGGCGGGAACAAGAGACCCAGTACTTC. The encoded protein is CASSQNGGREQETQYF.

The chain is built from TRBV3-1 (or the pseudogene TRBV3-2) and TRBJ2-7; 9 bases map to TRBD1. With V trimmed by 6 bases and J by 5 bases, 11 bases remained unmatched. Germline CDR1 and CDR2: LGHDT and YNNKEL (reference sequence). The CDR3 consists of 15 residues. CDR3 sequence: CASRSTGGSKNEQYF. The CDR3 DNA is TGTGCCAGCAGGTCCACAGGGGGCTCGAAGAACGAGCAGTACTTC.